The clone carrying this TCR beta chain was counted at least ten times. The germline gives CDR1 SNHLY, CDR2 FYNNEI. The CDR3 has 15 residues. V lost 6 bases to trimming and J lost 10 bases, with 19 bases between them. Two-round multiplex PCR amplified TCR beta CDR3 from genomic DNA. Each TRBV and TRBJ gene had its own primer in the first PCR round. TCRdb reprocessed the multiplex PCR reads with MiXCR, giving one entry per CDR3 protein. The sample yields roughly 38,000 distinct CDR3 sequences, approximately 25% seen once. The data stem from a study of prognosis after radiotherapy for stage I lung cancer. Overall study: Under 15 cases involved newly diagnosed primary stage I lung tumors, and roughly five involved oligometastatic NSCLC subsequent to surgical resection of the primary tumor. Whereas over 10 patients had adenocarcinoma, squamous cell carcinoma was the tumor in several.

This receptor was obtained from a donor of 50 years or more with non-small cell lung cancer. Source: PBMCs, taken before or after stereotactic body radiation therapy (not recorded which). The chain is built from TRBV2 and TRBJ1-6, with D possibly matching TRBD1 (6 bases). The CDR3: CASSENRASGSPLHF. CDR3 coding DNA: TGTGCCAGCAGCGAGAACAGGGCTTCGGGGTCACCCCTCCACTTT.